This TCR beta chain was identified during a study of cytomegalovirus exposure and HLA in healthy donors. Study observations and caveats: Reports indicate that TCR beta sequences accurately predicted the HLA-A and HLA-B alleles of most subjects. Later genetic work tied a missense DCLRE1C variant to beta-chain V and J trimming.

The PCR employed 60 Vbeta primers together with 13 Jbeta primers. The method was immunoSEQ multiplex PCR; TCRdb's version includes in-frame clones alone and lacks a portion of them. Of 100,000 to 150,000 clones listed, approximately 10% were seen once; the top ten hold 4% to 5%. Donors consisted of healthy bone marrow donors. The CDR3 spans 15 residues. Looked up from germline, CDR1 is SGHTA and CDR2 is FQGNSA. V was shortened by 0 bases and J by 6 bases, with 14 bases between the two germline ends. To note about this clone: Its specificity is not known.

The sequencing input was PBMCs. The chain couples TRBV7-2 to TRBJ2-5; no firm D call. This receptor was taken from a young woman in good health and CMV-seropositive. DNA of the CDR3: TGTGCCAGCAGCTTAGCTACGGGTTACGGTCAGACCCAGTACTTC. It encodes CASSLATGYGQTQYF. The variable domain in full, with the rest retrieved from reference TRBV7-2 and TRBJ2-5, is GAGVSQSPSNKVTEKGKDVELRCDPISGHTALYWYRQSLGQGLEFLIYFQGNSAPDKSGLPSDRFSAERTGGSVSTLTIQRTQQEDSAVYLCASSLATGYGQTQYFGPGTRLLVL.